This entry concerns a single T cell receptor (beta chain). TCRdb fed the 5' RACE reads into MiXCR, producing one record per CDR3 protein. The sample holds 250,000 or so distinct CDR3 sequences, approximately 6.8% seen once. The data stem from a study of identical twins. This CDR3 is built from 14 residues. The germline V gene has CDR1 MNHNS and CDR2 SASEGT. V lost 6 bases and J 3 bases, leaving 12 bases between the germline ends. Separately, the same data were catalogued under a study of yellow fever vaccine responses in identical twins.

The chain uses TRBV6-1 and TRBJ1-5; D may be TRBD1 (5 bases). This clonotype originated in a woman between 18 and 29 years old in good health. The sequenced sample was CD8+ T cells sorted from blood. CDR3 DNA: TGTGCCAGCAGAAAACCAGGGACCAATCAGCCCCAGCATTTT. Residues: CASRKPGTNQPQHF.